The following is a T cell receptor beta chain sequence with its context. Generated by immunoSEQ multiplex PCR, the TCRdb table keeps only in-frame clones and is missing some. The sample lists about 83,000 clones, roughly 94% seen once, with roughly 0.27% in the top ten. The sample originates from a study of technical replicates of blood from four donors. The CDR3 runs to 15 residues. With 4 bases removed from V and 1 base from J, the gap between germline ends came to 11 bases. From germline, CDR1 is LNHDA and CDR2 SQIVND (reference sequence). The chain carries TRBV19 and TRBJ1-3, with a weak D call TRBD1 (5 bases). Material for sequencing was T cells isolated from PBMCs. This receptor was taken from a human donor in good health. CDR3 protein: CASSTGHESGNTIYF. The CDR3 DNA sequence: TGTGCCAGTAGTACCGGACATGAATCTGGAAACACCATATATTTT.